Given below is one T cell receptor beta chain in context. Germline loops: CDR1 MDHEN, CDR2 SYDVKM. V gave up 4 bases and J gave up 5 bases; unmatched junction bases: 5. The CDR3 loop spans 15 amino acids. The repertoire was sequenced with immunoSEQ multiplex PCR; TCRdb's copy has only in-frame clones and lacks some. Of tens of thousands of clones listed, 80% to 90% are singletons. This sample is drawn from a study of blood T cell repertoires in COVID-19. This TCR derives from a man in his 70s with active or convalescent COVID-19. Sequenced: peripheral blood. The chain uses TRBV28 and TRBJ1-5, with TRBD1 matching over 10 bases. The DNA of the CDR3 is TGTGCCAGCAGTTCCCCCGGGACAGGGGATCAGCCCCAGCATTTT. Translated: CASSSPGTGDQPQHF.